These 12 T cell receptor beta chains were sequenced from one sample in a study of PD-1 blockade in classical Hodgkin lymphoma (dated by TCRdb to the early 2020s). Library construction relied on the immunoSEQ multiplex PCR assay. TCRdb obtained this table from immuneACCESS and retained in-frame rearrangements with V and J assigned. These tables miss some clones; where compared with another copy, unresolved V genes account for less than half of the shortfall, and the remainder is unexplained. The sample data list 15,000 or so clones, and about 61% of these were observed just once. The top ten constitute roughly 10% of the sample. In the paper's terms, the time point label means: cycle 1 day 1 (C1D1), immediately before nivolumab initiation. Every trial patient had relapsed after autologous stem cell transplantation, and cohorts A, B and C differed in prior brentuximab vedotin exposure. The input for sequencing was peripheral blood mononuclear cells (PBMCs), taken at baseline. These receptors came from a human donor with classical Hodgkin lymphoma.

This chain links TRBV9 with TRBJ1-1; D ambiguous. The CDR3 has 12 amino acids. CDR1 and CDR2 from the germline V gene are SGDLS and YYNGEE. Trimming pared 1 base from V and 11 bases from J, leaving 12 bases between. The CDR3 DNA reads TGTGCCAGCAGCGTAAGCCCATCGGGGGCTTTCTTT. This encodes CASSVSPSGAFF.

This clone has only a few counts. The rearrangement joins TRBV7-9 to TRBJ2-7; D is tentatively TRBD1 or TRBD2 (5 bases each). CDR1 is SEHNR and CDR2 is FQNEAQ in the germline V gene (reference sequence). There are 15 residues in the CDR3. V lost 5 bases and J 6 bases, leaving 20 bases between the germline ends. Here the CDR3 DNA reads TGTGCCAGCAGCCCCCCCCGGGACGGGGCCTTCGAGCAGTACTTC. Protein product: CASSPPRDGAFEQYF.

By share, this clone counts as large (0.1 to 1%). The chain joins TRBV6-1 to TRBJ2-2; weak D call: TRBD1 (6 bases). V lost 3 bases to trimming and J lost 3 bases, with 11 bases between them. The CDR3 sequence is 15 residues long. Germline values: CDR1 MNHNS, CDR2 SASEGT. This CDR3 reads CASSDGQSYTGELFF. The CDR3 DNA follows: TGTGCCAGCAGTGACGGACAGTCTTACACCGGGGAGCTGTTTTTT.

V usage is TRBV7-9 and J usage is TRBJ2-5; 10 bases match TRBD2. V gave up 3 bases and J gave up 5 bases; unmatched junction bases: 0. CDR1 SEHNR and CDR2 FQNEAQ come from the germline V gene (reference sequence). The CDR3 is 13 amino acids. CDR3 protein: CASSFSGRETQYF. DNA for the CDR3: TGTGCCAGCAGCTTTAGCGGGAGGGAGACCCAGTACTTC.

CDR3 loop: CASSPRQGFYNEQFF. The CDR3 DNA follows: TGTGCCAGCAGCCCCAGACAGGGTTTCTACAATGAGCAGTTCTTC. The chain employs TRBV9 and TRBJ2-1, with 7 bases that match TRBD1. V gave up 4 bases and J gave up 3 bases; unmatched junction bases: 7. CDR1 SGDLS and CDR2 YYNGEE come from the germline V gene. This CDR3 spans 15 amino acids.

CDR3 loop: CASSEYGAGGRFF. For the CDR3, the DNA is TGTGCCAGCAGTGAGTATGGCGCGGGAGGACGTTTCTTC. The chain uses TRBV2 and TRBJ2-1, with 8 bases that match TRBD2. The CDR3 runs 13 residues. From germline, CDR1 is SNHLY and CDR2 FYNNEI. J gave up 16 bases and V 3 bases, and 11 bases lay outside the gene matches.

This clone is termed medium-sized (0.01 to 0.1%). The chain carries TRBV6-5 and TRBJ1-1; TRBD1 matches 7 bases. Germline V gene sequence: CDR1 MNHEY, CDR2 SVGAGI. The CDR3 runs 11 residues. J gave up 10 bases and V 6 bases, and 5 bases lay outside the gene matches. The CDR3 sequence is CASSYRGIAFF. CDR3 in DNA: TGTGCCAGCAGCTACAGGGGCATAGCTTTCTTT.

This clone occurred a few times. The J gene is TRBJ2-5, the V gene TRBV11-2, with D hard to call. Germline CDR1 reads SGHAT; CDR2 reads FQNNGV. V was trimmed by 5 bases and J by 1 base, leaving 8 bases between them. CDR3 length: 13 residues. The CDR3 here is CASSLGFQETQYF. The CDR3 coding sequence is TGTGCCAGCAGCCTAGGATTCCAAGAGACCCAGTACTTC.

The CDR3 here is CSVEHRGLSTDTQYF. The CDR3 DNA reads TGCAGCGTTGAACACAGGGGGCTTAGCACAGATACGCAGTATTTT. The genes are TRBV29-1 and TRBJ2-3, with TRBD1 matching over 9 bases. The V and J ends lost 2 bases and 0 bases, in that order; junction bases with no gene match: 3. The CDR3 consists of 15 residues. Germline V lookup: CDR1 SQVTM, CDR2 ANQGSEA.

The gene calls are TRBV19 and TRBJ2-4, with 9 bases identical to TRBD1. The CDR3 runs 16 residues. Unmatched junction bases numbered 5, after V lost 5 bases and J lost 0 bases. Germline values: CDR1 LNHDA, CDR2 SQIVND (reference sequence). The CDR3 DNA reads TGTGCCAGTAGTCTACTGACAGGGGGAGCCAAAAACATTCAGTACTTC. Amino acids: CASSLLTGGAKNIQYF.

The chain is built from TRBV5-5 and TRBJ2-7; no clear D. The CDR3 has 11 amino acids. Trimming took off 4 bases at V and 10 bases at J, with 12 bases between the two ends. The germline V gene encodes CDR1 SGHKS and CDR2 YYEKEE (reference sequence). For the CDR3, the DNA is TGTGCCAGCAGCAAGACGGGTCCCCAGTACTTC. As protein: CASSKTGPQYF.

This chain connects TRBV7-6 to TRBJ2-1; D remains unclear. In germline, CDR1 is SGHVS, CDR2 FNYEAQ. Trimming left V 2 bases short and J 0 bases short, with 8 bases between. The CDR3 sequence is 15 residues long. The CDR3 here is CASSLRVLSYNEQFF. The CDR3 DNA sequence: TGTGCCAGCAGCTTAAGGGTTCTCTCCTACAATGAGCAGTTCTTC.